What follows are 18 T cell receptor beta chains derived from one specimen sequenced in a study of T cell responses to AZD1222 COVID-19 vaccine. Profiling relied on immunoSEQ multiplex PCR, and the TCRdb table lists in-frame clones only, not all of them. The repertoire holds approximately 80,000 clones, with over 75% as singletons. The material was peripheral blood, obtained 28 days after the second AZD1222 dose. These receptors came from an adult who received the AZD1222 COVID-19 vaccine.

The chain is built from TRBV7-2 and TRBJ1-5, with D possibly matching TRBD1 (6 bases). This CDR3 is built from 15 residues. The V and J ends lost 4 bases and 0 bases respectively, with 10 bases between them. CDR1 SGHTA and CDR2 FQGNSA come from the germline V gene. The DNA of the CDR3 is TGTGCCAGCAGCTCTACAGGGTATAGCAATCAGCCCCAGCATTTT. As protein: CASSSTGYSNQPQHF.

This sequence joins TRBV6-6 and TRBJ1-5; the match to TRBD1 covers 7 bases. The germline V gene has CDR1 MNHNY and CDR2 SVGAGI (reference sequence). The V gene end was trimmed by 6 bases and the J gene end by 3 bases; junction bases not matched to a gene: 5. The CDR3 runs 14 residues. CDR3 in amino acids: CASRPGQTNQPQHF. CDR3 nucleotides: TGTGCCAGCAGGCCGGGACAGACCAATCAGCCCCAGCATTTT.

CDR3 residues: CASTERISERGNTIYF. CDR3 DNA: TGTGCCAGCACCGAACGTATATCGGAAAGAGGAAACACCATATATTTT. V is TRBV7-9 and J is TRBJ1-3, with D hard to call. The ends were cut back, 7 bases at V and 4 bases at J, with 20 bases in the middle. The CDR3 has 16 residues. CDR1 SEHNR and CDR2 FQNEAQ come from the germline V gene (reference sequence).

This chain links TRBV6-5 with TRBJ1-5; D not certain. V lost 7 bases to trimming and J lost 1 base, with 14 bases between them. The CDR3 covers 15 residues. The germline gives CDR1 MNHEY, CDR2 SVGAGI. The CDR3, as DNA: TGTGCCAGCACTCAGGAGACGGGAAGCAATCAGCCCCAGCATTTT. Protein sequence: CASTQETGSNQPQHF.

This clone has ten or more counts. The V call is TRBV19, the J call TRBJ2-2; no clear D gene. V was cut by 1 base and J by 6 bases, with 9 bases left in between. This CDR3 spans 14 amino acids. Germline CDR1 is LNHDA and CDR2 is SQIVND (reference sequence). The CDR3 DNA reads as TGTGCCAGTAGTATAGCCCCGGATCCCGGGGAGCTGTTTTTT. This codes for CASSIAPDPGELFF.

This chain links TRBV9 with TRBJ2-2; a weak D match, TRBD1 (5 bases). The CDR3 is 15 residues long. The V gene's germline CDR1 is SGDLS and CDR2 YYNGEE. The V end lost 0 bases, the J end lost 3 bases, and 9 bases lay between the germline ends. In DNA, the CDR3 is TGTGCCAGCAGCGTAGATCTAGGGGACACCGGGGAGCTGTTTTTT. It codes for CASSVDLGDTGELFF.

This clone was detected a few times. The J gene is TRBJ2-2, the V gene TRBV2; 8 bases are shared with TRBD1. Trimming removed 6 bases from V and 5 bases from J; junction bases left unmatched: 8. The CDR3 sequence is 15 residues long. Germline CDR1 SNHLY, CDR2 FYNNEI. The CDR3 DNA reads as TGTGCCAGCAGAGAAAGGGACAGGCTAACCGGGGAGCTGTTTTTT. As protein: CASRERDRLTGELFF.

The V call is TRBV11-3, the J call TRBJ2-3; D may match TRBD1 or TRBD2 (5 bases each). The length of the CDR3 is 15 residues. V was cut by 7 bases and J by 0 bases, with 14 bases left in between. The germline V gene encodes CDR1 SGHNT and CDR2 YENEEA. The CDR3, as DNA: TGTGCCAGCACCCTCCAGGGACCAAGCACAGATACGCAGTATTTT. Translated: CASTLQGPSTDTQYF.

The chain joins TRBV7-9 to TRBJ1-1, with 11 positions matching TRBD1. The V gene end was trimmed by 5 bases and the J gene end by 7 bases; junction bases not matched to a gene: 12. The CDR3 covers 16 residues. CDR1 is SEHNR, CDR2 FQNEAQ, per germline (reference sequence). CDR3 coding DNA: TGTGCCAGCAGCCACAGGACAGGGGGCGGTTTGGGTGAAGCTTTCTTT. It encodes CASSHRTGGGLGEAFF.

DNA of the CDR3: TGTGCCAGCAGCTCCTTAGCGGAAGCTGCCTACGAGCAGTACTTC. This translates into CASSSLAEAAYEQYF. The rearrangement links TRBV5-4 to TRBJ2-7; the D gene is possibly TRBD2 (6 bases). This CDR3 contains 15 residues. Germline values: CDR1 SGHNT, CDR2 YYREEE (reference sequence). Trimming left V 3 bases short and J 2 bases short, with 15 bases between.

Here the CDR3 reads CASGLGWTGLGSPLHF. The CDR3 nucleotides read TGTGCTAGTGGTTTGGGGTGGACAGGGCTGGGTTCACCCCTCCACTTT. The chain employs TRBV12-5 and TRBJ1-6; TRBD1 matches at 8 bases. Germline V CDR1 and CDR2: LGHNT, FRNRAP. CDR3 size: 16 residues. The trim removed 1 base at V and 9 bases at J, leaving 8 bases unmatched. The full variable domain, its missing parts supplied by reference TRBV12-5 and TRBJ1-6, is DARVTQTPRHKVTEMGQEVTMRCQPILGHNTVFWYRQTMMQGLELLAYFRNRAPLDDSGMPKDRFSAEMPDATLATLKIQPSEPRDSAVYFCASGLGWTGLGSPLHFGNGTRLTVT.

This clone was counted between two and nine times. CDR3: CASSLTWGVQETQYF. CDR3 bases: TGTGCCAGCAGCTTGACCTGGGGGGTTCAAGAGACCCAGTACTTC. The V and J genes are TRBV11-3 and TRBJ2-5; TRBD2 might be the D (6 bases). Germline V gene sequence: CDR1 SGHNT, CDR2 YENEEA. CDR3 length equals 15 residues. V lost 3 bases and J lost 2, with 13 bases in between.

The chain combines TRBV5-3 with TRBJ2-7; TRBD2 matches at 8 bases. TRBV5-3 is known as an ORF, though its function is uncertain. Trimming took 4 bases from V and 2 from J; bases not matched to a gene: 2. The CDR3 has 13 amino acids. The CDR3 is CARSPGRAYEQYV. In DNA, the CDR3 is TGTGCCAGAAGCCCCGGGAGGGCCTACGAGCAGTACGTC.

In its sample, this clone was seen a few times. The chain has TRBV5-1 and TRBJ1-5; D possibly corresponds to TRBD1 (5 bases). Germline CDR1 SGHRS, CDR2 YFSETQ. Trimming took off 0 bases at V and 2 bases at J, with 9 bases between the two ends. The CDR3 extends over 15 amino acids. CDR3 amino acids: CASSLDGGGNQPQHF. The DNA for the CDR3 is TGCGCCAGCAGCTTGGACGGGGGAGGCAATCAGCCCCAGCATTTT.

J is TRBJ1-6 and V is TRBV13; a weak D match, TRBD1 (6 bases). CDR3 size: 17 residues. Germline assignment: CDR1 PRHDT and CDR2 FYEKMQ (reference sequence). The V end was cut by 5 bases, the J end by 4 bases, with 18 bases between. The chain's CDR3 is CASSRKQGNTYNSPLHF. The CDR3 coding sequence is TGTGCCAGCAGCAGAAAACAGGGAAACACATATAATTCACCCCTCCACTTT.

This clone has only one observation. The chain uses TRBV5-1 and TRBJ1-4; weak D call: TRBD1 (5 bases). Germline loops: CDR1 SGHRS, CDR2 YFSETQ. With 0 bases removed from V and 6 bases from J, the gap between germline ends came to 12 bases. This CDR3 has 15 amino acids. CDR3 nucleotide sequence: TGCGCCAGCAGCTTGGGTGGGGCGCGTCATGAAAAACTGTTTTTT. Translated, it gives CASSLGGARHEKLFF.

The J gene is TRBJ1-2, the V gene TRBV28, with D unresolved. The CDR3 sequence is 12 residues long. Germline-derived CDR1 and CDR2 are MDHEN and SYDVKM. The germline V and J ends were trimmed by 1 base and 6 bases, with 6 bases remaining between them. The CDR3: CASSLSGDGYTF. CDR3 sequence (DNA): TGTGCCAGCAGTTTATCTGGGGATGGCTACACCTTC.

V gene TRBV14 combines with J gene TRBJ2-1; maybe TRBD2 (6 bases). V was trimmed by 1 base and J by 4 bases, leaving 8 bases between them. Germline lookup yields CDR1 SGHDN and CDR2 FVKESK. This CDR3 is built from 14 residues. DNA of the CDR3: TGTGCCAGCAGCCAAGCTAGCGTGTACAATGAGCAGTTCTTC. Translation: CASSQASVYNEQFF.